This TCR beta chain was sequenced in a study of T-cell reconstitution after alpha-beta-depleted transplantation in children. Germline V CDR1 and CDR2: MDHEN, SYDVKM. This CDR3 comprises 12 residues. Trimming removed 3 bases at V and 1 base at J, with 3 bases between. Library preparation (for TCRbeta) was performed with unique molecular identifiers. Each CDR3 protein is one row after TCRdb ran MiXCR on the PCR reads. This table holds fewer than 400,000 distinct CDR3 sequences, 20% found once. This clonotype showed up just a few times. This TCR was sampled from a human donor who donated a stem cell graft to a child with acute myeloid leukemia. The chain couples TRBV28 to TRBJ1-2; D remains ambiguous. This material consisted of PBMCs from the stem cell graft donor, taken from the stem cell graft. CDR3 sequence: CASSFYNYGYTF. The CDR3 bases are TGTGCCAGCAGTTTTTATAACTATGGCTACACCTTC.